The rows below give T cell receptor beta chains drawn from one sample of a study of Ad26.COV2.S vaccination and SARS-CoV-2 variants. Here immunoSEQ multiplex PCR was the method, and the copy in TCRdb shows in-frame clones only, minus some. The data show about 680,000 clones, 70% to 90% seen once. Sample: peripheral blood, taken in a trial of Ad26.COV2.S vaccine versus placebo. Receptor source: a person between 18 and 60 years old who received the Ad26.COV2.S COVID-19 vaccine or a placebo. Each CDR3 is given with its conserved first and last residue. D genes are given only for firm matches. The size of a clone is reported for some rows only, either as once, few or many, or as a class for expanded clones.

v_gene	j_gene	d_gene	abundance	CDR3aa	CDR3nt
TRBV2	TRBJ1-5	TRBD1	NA	CASSGQVSNQPQHF	TGTGCCAGCAGCGGACAGGTTAGCAATCAGCCCCAGCATTTT
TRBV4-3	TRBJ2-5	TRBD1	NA	CASSLRGQETQYF	TGCGCCAGCAGCCTAAGGGGGCAGGAGACCCAGTACTTC
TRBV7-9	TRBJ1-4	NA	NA	CASSATGPNEKLFF	TGTGCCAGCAGCGCAACAGGGCCTAATGAAAAACTGTTTTTT
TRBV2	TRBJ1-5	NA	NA	CASRGGGGNQPQHF	TGTGCCAGCAGGGGGGGAGGGGGCAATCAGCCCCAGCATTTT
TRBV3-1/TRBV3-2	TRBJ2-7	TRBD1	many	CASSQLTGGGYEQYF	TGTGCCAGCAGCCAGCTCACAGGGGGCGGGTACGAGCAGTACTTC
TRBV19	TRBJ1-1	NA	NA	CASSIVMNTEAFF	TGTGCCAGTAGTATTGTGATGAACACTGAAGCTTTCTTT
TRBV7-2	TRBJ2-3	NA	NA	CASSLELSRGTDTQYF	TGTGCCAGCAGCTTAGAACTGAGCCGAGGCACAGATACGCAGTATTTT
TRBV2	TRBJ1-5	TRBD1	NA	CASSEQQGARQPQHF	TGTGCCAGCAGTGAGCAACAGGGGGCGCGTCAGCCCCAGCATTTT
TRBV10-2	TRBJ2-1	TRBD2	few	CASSESGTSGRRVYNEQFF	TGCGCCAGCAGTGAGTCCGGGACTAGCGGGAGGAGGGTCTACAATGAGCAGTTCTTC
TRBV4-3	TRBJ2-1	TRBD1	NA	CASKCAGDRVTNEQFF	TGCGCCAGCAAATGCGCGGGGGACAGGGTTACTAATGAGCAGTTCTTC
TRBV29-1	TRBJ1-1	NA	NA	CSVDRDREAFF	TGCAGCGTAGACCGGGACCGCGAAGCTTTCTTT
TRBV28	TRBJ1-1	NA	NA	CASLRRQGKTEAFF	TGTGCCAGCCTTCGAAGGCAGGGGAAGACTGAAGCTTTCTTT
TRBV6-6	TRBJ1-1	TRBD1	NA	CASSITGTGVGTEAFF	TGTGCCAGCAGCATCACCGGGACAGGGGTGGGCACTGAAGCTTTCTTT